The 25 T cell receptor beta chains below come from one sample, sequenced in a study of T-cell reconstitution after alpha-beta-depleted transplantation in children. The TCRbeta library incorporated unique molecular identifiers. From the PCR reads, TCRdb called clonotypes with MiXCR, one entry per CDR3 protein. The sample shows more than 550,000 distinct CDR3 sequences, about 10% of them seen only once. The sample here was PBMCs from the stem cell graft donor, taken from the stem cell graft. The origin of the receptors is a human donor who donated a stem cell graft to a child with acute myeloid leukemia.

This clonotype turned up a few times. V and J are TRBV20-1 and TRBJ2-5, with D perhaps TRBD1 (5 bases). V was cut by 4 bases and J by 2 bases, with 11 bases left in between. This CDR3 comprises 13 residues. Germline V lookup: CDR1 DFQATT, CDR2 SNEGSKA (reference sequence). Written as DNA, the CDR3 is TGCAGTGCTAAGACAGCAGGACAAGAGACCCAGTACTTC. Protein product: CSAKTAGQETQYF.

This clonotype was found many times. One junction end does not reproduce the germline sequence, and a read error may be involved. This CDR3 is CTSNDGQGEYTGELFF. The CDR3, as DNA: TGTACCAGCAACGACGGACAGGGGGAATACACCGGGGAGCTGTTTTTT. The V call is TRBV2, the J call TRBJ2-2, with 10 positions matching TRBD1. Looked up from germline, CDR1 is SNHLY and CDR2 is FYNNEI. The CDR3 contains 16 residues.

In its sample, this clonotype was seen a few times. V usage is TRBV7-2 and J usage is TRBJ2-3; D may correspond to TRBD1 or TRBD2 (5 bases each). The V gene lost 5 bases and the J gene lost 0 bases, with 15 bases spanning the gap. Germline-derived CDR1 and CDR2 are SGHTA and FQGNSA. The CDR3 has 16 residues. CDR3 nucleotide sequence: TGTGCCAGCAGCCCAGAGGGGACCCTTAGCACAGATACGCAGTATTTT. This encodes CASSPEGTLSTDTQYF.

The rearrangement joins TRBV13 to TRBJ2-7; TRBD2 matches 10 bases. The V gene end was trimmed by 3 bases and the J gene end by 2 bases; junction bases not matched to a gene: 1. CDR1 and CDR2 (germline): PRHDT, FYEKMQ (reference sequence). The CDR3 has 14 amino acids. In nucleotides, the CDR3 is TGTGCCAGCAGCTTCGGACTAGCGGCCTACGAGCAGTACTTC. Its protein is CASSFGLAAYEQYF.

J is TRBJ1-1 and V is TRBV7-8; no clear D gene. The V gene's germline CDR1 is SGHVS and CDR2 FQNEAQ. The CDR3 consists of 12 residues. Trimming cost V 5 bases and J 0 bases, with 4 bases left between them. CDR3 residues: CASSRMNTEAFF. CDR3 DNA: TGTGCCAGCAGCCGGATGAACACTGAAGCTTTCTTT.

This clonotype was counted between two and nine times. Here the CDR3 reads CASSPPTPAGTGDYEQYF. CDR3 nucleotide sequence: TGTGCCAGCAGCCCCCCCACGCCGGCCGGGACAGGGGACTACGAGCAGTACTTC. The rearrangement uses TRBV11-1 and TRBJ2-7, with 10 bases identical to TRBD1. The CDR3 covers 18 residues. J was trimmed by 3 bases and V by 5 bases; bases with no gene match: 16. Germline assignment: CDR1 SGHAT and CDR2 FQDESV (reference sequence).

The sample holds many counts of this clonotype. The V call is TRBV20-1, the J call TRBJ2-3; D not certain. V dropped 6 bases and J dropped 7 bases, with 17 bases sitting between them. The CDR3 is 13 residues long. The germline gives CDR1 DFQATT, CDR2 SNEGSKA (reference sequence). The CDR3 loop reads CSAKKDVLHTQYF. The DNA for the CDR3 is TGCAGTGCCAAGAAGGATGTATTGCATACGCAGTATTTT.

J is TRBJ1-2 and V is TRBV29-1; D is uncertain. Germline lookup yields CDR1 SQVTM and CDR2 ANQGSEA. Trimming took 5 bases from V and 3 from J, leaving 7 bases between them. This CDR3 has 11 amino acids. CDR3 in DNA: TGCAGCGTTCGGGTGGACTATGGCTACACCTTC. This codes for CSVRVDYGYTF.

In its sample, this clonotype was seen a few times. The genes are TRBV5-1 and TRBJ2-7; TRBD1 agrees at 8 bases. CDR3 length equals 14 residues. The germline CDR1 and CDR2 sequences are SGHRS and YFSETQ. V dropped 0 bases and J dropped 12; count of bases not matched to a gene: 11. In DNA form, the CDR3 reads TGCGCCAGCAGCTTGGGGGAATCTACCGGGACAGGGTACTTC. Amino acid sequence: CASSLGESTGTGYF.

The genes are TRBV6-6 and TRBJ2-2; TRBD2 is a possible D gene (6 bases). The CDR3 covers 13 residues. V gave up 11 bases and J gave up 7 bases, with 17 bases separating them. Germline CDR1 MNHNY, CDR2 SVGAGI (reference sequence). In DNA, the CDR3 is TGTGCCGTAACCGGGAGTCCTCTCGGGGAGCTGTTTTTT. Amino acid sequence: CAVTGSPLGELFF.

The chain has TRBV6-1 and TRBJ1-1; D call uncertain. Germline V lookup: CDR1 MNHNS, CDR2 SASEGT. The length of the CDR3 is 15 residues. The ends were cut back, 10 bases at V and 1 base at J, with 19 bases in the middle. CDR3 nucleotide sequence: TGTGCCAATCAAATCCTCCCGGAGGCGAACACTGAAGCTTTCTTT. Its translation is CANQILPEANTEAFF.

The V and J genes are TRBV2 and TRBJ2-3; D possibly corresponds to TRBD2 (6 bases). There are 15 residues in the CDR3. Trimming removed 7 bases at V and 1 base at J, with 15 bases between. CDR1 is SNHLY, CDR2 FYNNEI, per germline. The DNA for the CDR3 is TGTGCCAGCACTACCCAGGCTAGCGGCACAGATACGCAGTATTTT. Translation: CASTTQASGTDTQYF.

The sample holds many counts of this clonotype. J is TRBJ2-7 and V is TRBV9; 8 nucleotides agree with TRBD2. Germline V gene data show CDR1 as SGDLS and CDR2 as YYNGEE. V lost 4 bases and J lost 0; bases outside the gene matches: 9. The CDR3 is 16 amino acids. The CDR3 loop reads CASSPVRSGSSYEQYF. DNA for the CDR3: TGTGCCAGCAGCCCCGTCCGAAGCGGGAGCTCCTACGAGCAGTACTTC.

This chain joins TRBV5-1 and TRBJ2-7; 7 positions agree with TRBD2. CDR1 and CDR2 from the germline V gene are SGHRS and YFSETQ. The CDR3 consists of 13 residues. J lost 3 bases, V lost 3 bases, and 3 bases had no gene match. The CDR3 nucleotides read TGCGCCAGCAGCTGGGGGGGGGTCTACGAGCAGTACTTC. Protein product: CASSWGGVYEQYF.

The V and J genes are TRBV20-1 and TRBJ2-7, with 9 positions matching TRBD1. The CDR3 has 12 amino acids. The J segment lost 5 bases and the V segment lost 6 bases, leaving 5 bases of the junction unmatched. Germline V gene lookup returns CDR1 DFQATT and CDR2 SNEGSKA (reference sequence). The CDR3 region has the DNA TGCAGTGCCCTACAGGGGGCCCACGAGCAGTACTTC. It yields the protein CSALQGAHEQYF.

This clonotype has ten or more counts. CDR3 loop: CSASLSGSGQNIQYF. The CDR3 DNA is TGCAGTGCGTCTTTGTCTGGTAGCGGTCAAAACATTCAGTACTTC. The chain has TRBV20-1 and TRBJ2-4; tentative D call: TRBD2 (6 bases). The CDR3 sequence is 15 residues long. Trimming shortened V by 6 bases and J by 5 bases, and 20 bases separated the two germline ends. The germline V gene encodes CDR1 DFQATT and CDR2 SNEGSKA (reference sequence).

This clonotype has a count of ten or more. The CDR3 bases are TGTGCCAGCAGCGCTACTAGCGGGTACACAGATACGCAGTATTTT. It yields the protein CASSATSGYTDTQYF. The genes are TRBV7-2 and TRBJ2-3; 9 bases match TRBD2. With V trimmed by 5 bases and J by 2 bases, 5 bases remained unmatched. Germline-derived CDR1 and CDR2 are SGHTA and FQGNSA. CDR3 size: 15 residues. Full variable domain (rest looked up from reference TRBV7-2 and TRBJ2-3): GAGVSQSPSNKVTEKGKDVELRCDPISGHTALYWYRQSLGQGLEFLIYFQGNSAPDKSGLPSDRFSAERTGGSVSTLTIQRTQQEDSAVYLCASSATSGYTDTQYFGPGTRLTVL.

The CDR3 DNA reads TGTGCCAGCAGCCTAAAGACTAGCGGGAGGAGGGAGCAGTTCTTC. Its protein product is CASSLKTSGRREQFF. This rearrangement joins TRBV7-2 to TRBJ2-7; 13 bases are a match to TRBD2. The closer fit of TRBJ2-1 to the DNA end suggests the J call may be wrong. The CDR3 is 15 amino acids. Germline values: CDR1 SGHTA, CDR2 FQGNSA.

This clonotype was detected ten times or more. Germline is not matched at one junction end, which may reflect a read error. V gene TRBV7-2 combines with J gene TRBJ2-7, with D perhaps given as TRBD1 or TRBD2 (5 bases each). The CDR3 totals 13 residues. Germline V gene data show CDR1 as SGHTA and CDR2 as FQGNSA. The CDR3: CASSQGRETHPHF. For the CDR3, the DNA is TGTGCCAGCAGCCAGGGACGCGAGACCCATCCCCACTTC.

This chain joins TRBV27 and TRBJ2-7; D is unresolved. The germline V gene encodes CDR1 MNHEY and CDR2 SMNVEV (reference sequence). Trimming took off 0 bases at V and 2 bases at J, with 11 bases between the two ends. The CDR3 totals 15 residues. The CDR3 loop is CASSLSHRAPYEQYF. CDR3 nucleotide sequence: TGTGCCAGCAGTTTATCTCACCGGGCCCCCTACGAGCAGTACTTC.

This clonotype was counted between two and nine times. The V and J genes are TRBV20-1 and TRBJ2-7; 10 nucleotides align to TRBD2. The ends lost 3 bases at V and 2 bases at J; junction bases unmatched: 7. The CDR3 is 15 amino acids. Germline V lookup: CDR1 DFQATT, CDR2 SNEGSKA (reference sequence). The CDR3, as DNA: TGCAGTGCTAGCAGGAGCGGGAGGGCGGCCTACGAGCAGTACTTC. This sequence encodes CSASRSGRAAYEQYF.

V gene TRBV28 combines with J gene TRBJ2-2; TRBD2 aligns across 9 bases. V was clipped by 9 bases and J by 1 base; unmatched bases: 6. The CDR3 runs 15 residues. CDR1 is MDHEN, CDR2 SYDVKM, per germline. CDR3: CASQDSGRNTGELFF. The CDR3 nucleotides are TGTGCCAGTCAGGATAGCGGGAGGAACACCGGGGAGCTGTTTTTT.

The J gene is TRBJ1-1, the V gene TRBV5-1; TRBD1 is a possible D gene (6 bases). The CDR3 consists of 15 residues. Deletions cut 4 bases from V and 1 base from J, with 14 bases between. Germline V gene data show CDR1 as SGHRS and CDR2 as YFSETQ. CDR3 loop: CASSARTERNTEAFF. CDR3 nucleotide sequence: TGCGCCAGCAGCGCCAGGACAGAGAGGAACACTGAAGCTTTCTTT.

This clonotype was seen at least ten times. The V call is TRBV6-2 or TRBV6-3, the J call TRBJ2-1, with TRBD2 matching over 11 bases. The CDR3 length is 19 residues. Trimming took 6 bases from V and 0 from J; bases not matched to a gene: 13. The V gene's germline CDR1 is MNHEY and CDR2 SVGEGT. This chain's CDR3 is CASSTTSGMKGSSYNEQFF. The CDR3 nucleotides are TGTGCCAGCAGCACGACTAGCGGGATGAAGGGGAGCTCCTACAATGAGCAGTTCTTC.

V gene TRBV4-2 combines with J gene TRBJ1-1; no definite D call. The CDR3 loop spans 15 amino acids. CDR1 and CDR2 (germline): LGHNA, YNFKEQ. V shed 4 bases and J shed 1 base, with 13 bases lying between them. CDR3 sequence (DNA): TGTGCCAGCAGCCCCCCGTCCAGCAAGAACACTGAAGCTTTCTTT. It codes for CASSPPSSKNTEAFF.